Shown below are 32 T cell receptor beta chains from a single sample sequenced in a study of blood T cell repertoires in COVID-19. Sequenced by immunoSEQ multiplex PCR; TCRdb stores in-frame clones only, minus some. The data show around 150,000 clones, with about nine tenths seen just once and approximately 4.1% held by the top ten. The sample comprised peripheral blood. The source of these receptors is a woman in her sixties who had recovered from COVID-19.

The chain links TRBV19 to TRBJ1-3; no definite D call. The V gene's germline CDR1 is LNHDA and CDR2 SQIVND (reference sequence). There are 15 residues in the CDR3. Between the trimmed V and J ends, which lost 5 bases and 2 bases, there was a span of 13 bases. CDR3: CASSFLSRAGNTIYF. The CDR3 DNA follows: TGTGCCAGTAGTTTCCTTTCTCGGGCTGGAAACACCATATATTTT.

The gene calls are TRBV5-1 and TRBJ2-7; 7 bases align to TRBD1. The J segment lost 0 bases and the V segment lost 4 bases, leaving 4 bases of the junction unmatched. Germline V CDR1 and CDR2: SGHRS, YFSETQ. This CDR3 has 14 residues. CDR3 sequence reads: CASSRGDSSYEQYF. CDR3 nucleotides: TGCGCCAGCAGCCGTGGGGACAGCTCCTACGAGCAGTACTTC. Based on the CDR3 plus reference TRBV5-1 and TRBJ2-7, the full variable domain is KAGVTQTPRYLIKTRGQQVTLSCSPISGHRSVSWYQQTPGQGLQFLFEYFSETQRNKGNFPGRFSGRQFSNSRSEMNVSTLELGDSALYLCASSRGDSSYEQYFGPGTRLTVT.

Notes on this clone: The same CDR3 is also encoded by other DNA sequences in this sample. This sequence joins TRBV15 and TRBJ2-7; 7 nucleotides line up with TRBD1. The V gene's germline CDR1 is LNHNV and CDR2 YYDKDF (reference sequence). The V gene end was trimmed by 0 bases and the J gene end by 0 bases; junction bases not matched to a gene: 2. This CDR3 has 15 residues. The CDR3 reads CATSREDRASYEQYF. CDR3 sequence (DNA): TGTGCCACCAGCAGAGAAGACAGGGCCTCCTACGAGCAGTACTTC. Together with reference TRBV15 and TRBJ2-7, the CDR3 gives the full variable domain: DAMVIQNPRYQVTQFGKPVTLSCSQTLNHNVMYWYQQKSSQAPKLLFHYYDKDFNNEADTPDNFQSRRPNTSFCFLDIRSPGLGDTAMYLCATSREDRASYEQYFGPGTRLTVT.

Remarks on this clone: This sample includes further DNA sequences coding for the same CDR3. The chain uses TRBV5-1 and TRBJ1-4; D is uncertain. The CDR3 contains 13 residues. Trimming took off 7 bases at V and 4 bases at J, with 11 bases between the two ends. Germline V gives CDR1 SGHRS, CDR2 YFSETQ. Written as DNA, the CDR3 is TGCGCCAGCGGTACCGGGGATAATGAAAAACTGTTTTTT. Translation: CASGTGDNEKLFF.

The chain couples TRBV12-3 or TRBV12-4 to TRBJ1-2; D remains ambiguous. V lost 5 bases and J lost 8, with 12 bases in between. The CDR3 sequence is 12 residues long. CDR3 in amino acids: CASSLHTNGYTF. The CDR3 bases are TGTGCCAGCAGTCTTCACACAAACGGCTACACCTTC.

The V gene is TRBV5-1, the J gene TRBJ2-3, with TRBD2 matching 11 bases. Germline V gene sequence: CDR1 SGHRS, CDR2 YFSETQ. Losses at the gene ends were 0 bases for V and 4 bases for J; bases not matched to a gene: 4. This CDR3 comprises 16 residues. The CDR3 here is CASSLVLAGGPDTQYF. The CDR3 nucleotides read TGCGCCAGCAGCTTGGTTCTAGCGGGGGGCCCAGATACGCAGTATTTT.

A few counts support this clone. The chain combines TRBV11-2 with TRBJ2-5, with TRBD2 matching over 9 bases. CDR1 and CDR2 (germline): SGHAT, FQNNGV. V lost 1 base to trimming and J lost 8 bases; unmatched junction nucleotides: 8. This CDR3 has 15 amino acids. The CDR3 spells CASSLVAGAGGTQYF. CDR3 sequence (DNA): TGTGCCAGCAGCTTAGTAGCGGGGGCCGGCGGAACCCAGTACTTC.

This clone was seen more than once but under ten times. The chain uses TRBV7-9 and TRBJ2-5, with 14 bases aligning to TRBD2. Germline V gene lookup returns CDR1 SEHNR and CDR2 FQNEAQ (reference sequence). With V trimmed by 6 bases and J by 5 bases, 5 bases remained unmatched. This CDR3 has 15 residues. CDR3 coding DNA: TGTGCCAGCAGTTCGGGACTAGCGGGGGTTGAGACCCAGTACTTC. This translates into CASSSGLAGVETQYF. Filled out from reference TRBV7-9 and TRBJ2-5, the complete variable domain reads DTGVSQNPRHKITKRGQNVTFRCDPISEHNRLYWYRQTLGQGPEFLTYFQNEAQLEKSRLLSDRFSAERPKGSFSTLEIQRTEQGDSAMYLCASSSGLAGVETQYFGPGTRLLVL.

The chain couples TRBV4-2 to TRBJ2-3, with TRBD2 matching over 10 bases. CDR1 and CDR2 from the germline V gene are LGHNA and YNFKEQ. The CDR3 consists of 16 residues. V shed 4 bases and J 0 bases; nucleotides not matched to a gene: 4. The CDR3 DNA reads as TGTGCCAGCAGCCCGGGACTAGCGAGAAGCACAGATACGCAGTATTTT. It specifies CASSPGLARSTDTQYF.

The J gene is TRBJ2-7, the V gene TRBV29-1, with TRBD1 identical over 7 bases. Germline V CDR1 and CDR2: SQVTM, ANQGSEA. V dropped 0 bases and J dropped 6; count of bases not matched to a gene: 2. CDR3 length equals 12 residues. Written as DNA, the CDR3 is TGCAGCGTTGAAGATCAGGGGGTCGAGCAGTACTTC. Translation: CSVEDQGVEQYF.

The chain couples TRBV5-1 to TRBJ2-1; D is unresolved. Germline V gives CDR1 SGHRS, CDR2 YFSETQ. This CDR3 region has 15 residues. Trimming cost V 0 bases and J 6 bases, with 13 bases left between them. This CDR3 is CASSLGAQKSNEQFF. CDR3 DNA sequence: TGCGCCAGCAGCTTGGGGGCCCAAAAAAGCAATGAGCAGTTCTTC.

The chain has TRBV18 and TRBJ2-5; D possibly corresponds to TRBD2 (5 bases). This CDR3 has 14 amino acids. V dropped 3 bases and J dropped 4 bases, with 12 bases sitting between them. Germline CDR1 reads KGHSH; CDR2 reads LQKENI. The CDR3 bases are TGTGCCAGCTCACCGCCCGGCGGGTCAGAGACCCAGTACTTC. Amino acids: CASSPPGGSETQYF. Full variable domain (remainder filled in from reference TRBV18 and TRBJ2-5): NAGVMQNPRHLVRRRGQEARLRCSPMKGHSHVYWYRQLPEEGLKFMVYLQKENIIDESGMPKERFSAEFPKEGPSILRIQQVVRGDSAAYFCASSPPGGSETQYFGPGTRLLVL.

The chain joins TRBV7-8 to TRBJ1-5, with D perhaps matching TRBD1 (5 bases). The CDR3 is made up of 13 amino acids. V lost 5 bases, J lost 3 bases, and 8 bases lay in between. Germline CDR1 is SGHVS and CDR2 is FQNEAQ. CDR3 coding DNA: TGTGCCAGCAGCCGACAGTACAATCAGCCCCAGCATTTT. Translating it yields CASSRQYNQPQHF.

The V and J genes are TRBV28 and TRBJ2-7; TRBD1 agrees at 11 bases. The CDR3 consists of 16 residues. Germline-derived CDR1 and CDR2 are MDHEN and SYDVKM. The ends lost 5 bases at V and 4 bases at J; junction bases unmatched: 10. In DNA, the CDR3 is TGTGCCAGCAGTCCGGTCTCCCGGGACAGGGGGTACGAGCAGTACTTC. Residues: CASSPVSRDRGYEQYF. Full variable domain (outside the CDR3, taken from reference TRBV28 and TRBJ2-7): DVKVTQSSRYLVKRTGEKVFLECVQDMDHENMFWYRQDPGLGLRLIYFSYDVKMKEKGDIPEGYSVSREKKERFSLILESASTNQTSMYLCASSPVSRDRGYEQYFGPGTRLTVT.

This chain links TRBV2 with TRBJ2-5, with TRBD2 matching over 9 bases. The CDR3 loop spans 16 amino acids. Germline trimming cut 0 bases from V and 6 bases from J; bases unmatched to any gene: 8. Germline V gene sequence: CDR1 SNHLY, CDR2 FYNNEI. CDR3 amino acids: CASSEAGGGAGKTQYF. Written as DNA, the CDR3 is TGTGCCAGCAGTGAAGCGGGCGGGGGGGCGGGCAAGACCCAGTACTTC.

The chain uses TRBV19 and TRBJ1-2; a possible D gene is TRBD1 (5 bases). The CDR3 has 12 amino acids. Germline CDR1 and CDR2: LNHDA and SQIVND (reference sequence). The V end lost 8 bases, the J end lost 2 bases, and 9 bases lay between the germline ends. CDR3 region: CASRAGNYGYTF. The DNA of the CDR3 is TGTGCCAGTCGGGCAGGGAACTATGGCTACACCTTC.

The V call is TRBV20-1, the J call TRBJ2-5; D may be TRBD1 (6 bases). Germline V gene sequence: CDR1 DFQATT, CDR2 SNEGSKA (reference sequence). CDR3 length: 14 amino acids. With 3 bases removed from V and 2 bases from J, the gap between germline ends came to 13 bases. CDR3 coding DNA: TGCAGTGCTAGTAGGACAGACAAACAAGAGACCCAGTACTTC. Translated: CSASRTDKQETQYF.

This chain links TRBV7-9 with TRBJ2-5, with 8 nucleotides matching TRBD1. From germline, CDR1 is SEHNR and CDR2 FQNEAQ (reference sequence). V lost 5 bases to trimming and J lost 1 base; unmatched junction nucleotides: 9. The CDR3 has 16 residues. The CDR3 loop is CASSPPGGIGQETQYF. CDR3 DNA: TGTGCCAGCAGCCCCCCAGGGGGCATTGGCCAAGAGACCCAGTACTTC.

The chain recombines TRBV4-1 with TRBJ2-5, with D possibly TRBD1 on 8 matching bases. Germline CDR1 is MGHRA and CDR2 is YSYEKL. V was clipped by 6 bases and J by 5 bases, with 19 bases between them. This CDR3 contains 15 residues. The CDR3 nucleotides read TGCGCCAGCAGACAACCGGACAGGGAGGGTGAGACCCAGTACTTC. Translating it yields CASRQPDREGETQYF.

The V gene is TRBV4-3, the J gene TRBJ1-3; D remains ambiguous. Per the germline V gene, CDR1 is LGHNA and CDR2 is YSLEER. CDR3 length: 14 residues. The ends were cut back, 0 bases at V and 0 bases at J, with 3 bases in the middle. CDR3 DNA: TGCGCCAGCAGCCAAGAACTCTCTGGAAACACCATATATTTT. Amino acids: CASSQELSGNTIYF.

The CDR3 region is CASGTDSGGRDTQYF. The CDR3 DNA sequence: TGTGCTAGTGGGACAGACTCGGGGGGTAGAGATACGCAGTATTTT. This chain joins TRBV12-5 and TRBJ2-3, with 7 bases fitting TRBD2. This CDR3 spans 15 amino acids. The ends lost 6 bases at V and 5 bases at J; junction bases unmatched: 11. CDR1 and CDR2 (germline): LGHNT, FRNRAP.

The chain recombines TRBV28 with TRBJ1-5; 7 bases agree with TRBD1. The CDR3 is 16 amino acids. From germline, CDR1 is MDHEN and CDR2 SYDVKM. J gave up 4 bases and V 6 bases, and 12 bases lay outside the gene matches. The CDR3 here is CASRGSQRQGNQPQHF. CDR3 DNA: TGTGCCAGCAGGGGTTCCCAACGACAGGGAAATCAGCCCCAGCATTTT.

This chain joins TRBV11-3 and TRBJ2-1; D might be TRBD2 (7 bases). The CDR3 runs to 17 residues. The ends were cut back, 3 bases at V and 6 bases at J, with 21 bases in the middle. The germline CDR1 and CDR2 sequences are SGHNT and YENEEA. The CDR3 coding sequence is TGTGCCAGCAGCTTCAGAGGAGGGGGGGCTTATGGCAATGAGCAGTTCTTC. Amino acids: CASSFRGGGAYGNEQFF.

V gene TRBV10-3 combines with J gene TRBJ2-3, with 13 bases that match TRBD2. CDR3 length equals 16 residues. Germline V gene lookup returns CDR1 ENHRY and CDR2 SYGVKD. V gave up 0 bases and J gave up 5 bases; unmatched junction bases: 2. CDR3 region: CAISESTSGGEDTQYF. CDR3 nucleotide sequence: TGTGCCATCAGTGAGTCAACTAGCGGGGGGGAAGATACGCAGTATTTT.

The V call is TRBV9, the J call TRBJ2-2, with 8 positions matching TRBD2. This CDR3 comprises 15 residues. V was pared by 0 bases and J by 7 bases, with 5 bases of the junction left unmatched. Germline V gene lookup returns CDR1 SGDLS and CDR2 YYNGEE. The CDR3 is CASSVAPRGVGELFF. DNA of the CDR3: TGTGCCAGCAGCGTAGCTCCGCGGGGGGTCGGGGAGCTGTTTTTT.

The chain employs TRBV6-1 and TRBJ2-1, with 9 bases aligning to TRBD1. Trimming cost V 0 bases and J 2 bases; bases outside gene matches: 11. CDR3 length equals 19 residues. The germline gives CDR1 MNHNS, CDR2 SASEGT. The CDR3 sequence is CASSEASPGTGFPYNEQFF. For the CDR3, the DNA is TGTGCCAGCAGTGAAGCGAGTCCCGGGACAGGGTTCCCCTACAATGAGCAGTTCTTC.

As DNA, the CDR3 is TGTGCCAGCAGCCGGCAGGGGGATGAGCAGTTCTTC. This encodes CASSRQGDEQFF. V is TRBV7-2 and J is TRBJ2-1; 7 bases fit TRBD1. CDR1 is SGHTA and CDR2 is FQGNSA in the germline V gene. The CDR3 has 12 residues. The ends lost 5 bases at V and 8 bases at J; junction bases unmatched: 3.

The chain couples TRBV12-5 to TRBJ2-1; tentative D call: TRBD1 (6 bases). Deletions cut 5 bases from V and 4 bases from J, with 15 bases between. Germline CDR1 LGHNT, CDR2 FRNRAP. The CDR3 sequence is 15 residues long. The CDR3 reads CASGHGTSSYNEQFF. The DNA for the CDR3 is TGTGCTAGTGGTCATGGGACATCATCTTACAATGAGCAGTTCTTC. Supplemented by reference TRBV12-5 and TRBJ2-1, the full variable domain reads DARVTQTPRHKVTEMGQEVTMRCQPILGHNTVFWYRQTMMQGLELLAYFRNRAPLDDSGMPKDRFSAEMPDATLATLKIQPSEPRDSAVYFCASGHGTSSYNEQFFGPGTRLTVL.

On this clone itself: At the DNA level, this CDR3 is encoded by other sequences in the same sample as well. V gene TRBV9 combines with J gene TRBJ2-5; 8 nucleotides match TRBD2. With 0 bases clipped from V and 2 bases from J, the junction kept 3 bases outside the gene matches. This CDR3 has 15 residues. Germline values: CDR1 SGDLS, CDR2 YYNGEE. In nucleotides, the CDR3 is TGTGCCAGCAGCGTAGGCGGGGGGCCGCAAGAGACCCAGTACTTC. Residues: CASSVGGGPQETQYF. Combining the CDR3 with reference TRBV9 and TRBJ2-5 gives the whole variable domain DSGVTQTPKHLITATGQRVTLRCSPRSGDLSVYWYQQSLDQGLQFLIQYYNGEERAKGNILERFSAQQFPDLHSELNLSSLELGDSALYFCASSVGGGPQETQYFGPGTRLLVL.

Note on this clone: Other DNA sequences in this specimen translate into the identical CDR3. This sequence joins TRBV5-1 and TRBJ1-6, with D maybe TRBD1 (6 bases). The germline gives CDR1 SGHRS, CDR2 YFSETQ. Trimming removed 0 bases from V and 7 bases from J, with 8 bases in between. The CDR3 contains 14 residues. The CDR3 sequence: CASSLGQGNSPLHF. The CDR3 DNA sequence: TGCGCCAGCAGCTTGGGGCAGGGGAATTCACCCCTCCACTTT.

This clone was observed once. The chain has TRBV3-1 (or the pseudogene TRBV3-2) and TRBJ1-1; D is ambiguous. The CDR3 runs to 13 residues. V was pared by 4 bases and J by 4 bases, with 10 bases between. Germline-derived CDR1 and CDR2 are LGHDT and YNNKEL (reference sequence). CDR3 nucleotide sequence: TGTGCCAGCAGCCCCCGGCCGGGCACTGAAGCTTTCTTT. Translating gives CASSPRPGTEAFF.

This chain uses TRBV28 with TRBJ1-4; 8 bases agree with TRBD1. After removal of 5 bases from V and 12 bases from J, the junction contained 11 bases not matched to a gene. The germline CDR1 and CDR2 sequences are MDHEN and SYDVKM. This CDR3 comprises 14 residues. CDR3 region: CASSRGQGRRQLFF. The CDR3 DNA follows: TGTGCCAGCAGTCGCGGACAGGGAAGGCGGCAACTGTTTTTT.